This T cell receptor beta chain was identified in a study of T cells expressing NK-cell markers. Study as a whole: The TCR beta repertoires were obtained from sorted CD3+CD56+NKG2C+, CD3+CD56+NKG2C- and CD3+CD56-NKG2C+ T cells. Serological testing identified seven of the eight sequenced donors as HCMV-seropositive and one as seronegative.

As concerns this clonotype: No antigen is known for it.

TCRdb reanalyzed the 5' RACE reads, giving one entry per CDR3 protein sequence and no DNA. In all, the sample yields roughly 160,000 distinct CDR3 sequences. Study-level results: These clonotypes additionally ranked first within the CD3+CD56-NKG2C+ fraction of a few donors. About 1.0-8% of CD8+ T cells in more than five donors belonged to dominant NKG2C+ clonotypes.

The CDR3 covers 14 residues. The germline V gene encodes CDR1 SEHNR and CDR2 FQNEAQ (reference sequence). Material for sequencing was blood T cells: a sorted CD56 or NKG2C T cell subset, CD4+ or CD8+ T cells, or bulk PBMC T cells (not recorded which). J is TRBJ2-5 and V is TRBV7-9. The origin of this receptor is a man aged 18 to 69 in good health. CDR3: CASSLVLFQETQYF.